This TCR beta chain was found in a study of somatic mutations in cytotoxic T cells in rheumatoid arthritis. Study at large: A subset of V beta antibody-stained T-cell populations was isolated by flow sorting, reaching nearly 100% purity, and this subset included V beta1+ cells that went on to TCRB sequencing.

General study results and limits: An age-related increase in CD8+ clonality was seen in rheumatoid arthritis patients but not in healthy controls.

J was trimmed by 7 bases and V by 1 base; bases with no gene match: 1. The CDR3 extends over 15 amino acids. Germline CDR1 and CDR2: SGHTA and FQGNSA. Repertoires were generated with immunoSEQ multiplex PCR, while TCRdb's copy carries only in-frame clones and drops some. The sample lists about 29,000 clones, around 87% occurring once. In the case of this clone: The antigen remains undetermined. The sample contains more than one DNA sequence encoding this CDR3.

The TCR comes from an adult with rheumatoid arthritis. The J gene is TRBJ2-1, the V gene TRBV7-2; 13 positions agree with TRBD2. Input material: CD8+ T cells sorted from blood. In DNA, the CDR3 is TGTGCCAGCAGCTTAGGACTAGCGGGGGGTAATGAGCAGTTCTTC. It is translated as CASSLGLAGGNEQFF.